The source of this T cell receptor (beta chain) is a study of shared clonotypes between healthy human individuals. The data were produced by immunoSEQ multiplex PCR, yet TCRdb's version contains in-frame clones alone and is incomplete. The data show some 2,500,000 clones, 80% to 95% seen once. Germline CDR1 reads SGHKS; CDR2 reads YYEKEE (reference sequence). Trimming removed 4 bases at V and 5 bases at J, with 19 bases between. CDR3 length: 16 residues. This sequence was found in a man younger than 35 in good health. Some clones in this sample may be carry-over from other donors' samples. What was sequenced was naive CD4+ T cells from PBMCs. Subset in this sample: CD45RA+ positively selected. This sequence joins TRBV5-5 and TRBJ2-1; D is unresolved. DNA for the CDR3: TGTGCCAGCAGCCCCCGGACCGCCATTGAGCACAATGAGCAGTTCTTC. Its protein product is CASSPRTAIEHNEQFF.